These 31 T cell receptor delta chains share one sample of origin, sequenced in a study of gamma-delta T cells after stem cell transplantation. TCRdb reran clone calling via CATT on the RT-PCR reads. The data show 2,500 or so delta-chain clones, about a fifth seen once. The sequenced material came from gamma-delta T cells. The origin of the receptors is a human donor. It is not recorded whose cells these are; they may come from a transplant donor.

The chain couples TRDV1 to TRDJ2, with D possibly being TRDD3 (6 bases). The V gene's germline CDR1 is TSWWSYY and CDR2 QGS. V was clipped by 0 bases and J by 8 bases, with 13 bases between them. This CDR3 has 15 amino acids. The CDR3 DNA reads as TGTGCTCTTGGGGAACTCTGGGGCTCGTCCGCACAACTCTTCTTT. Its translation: CALGELWGSSAQLFF.

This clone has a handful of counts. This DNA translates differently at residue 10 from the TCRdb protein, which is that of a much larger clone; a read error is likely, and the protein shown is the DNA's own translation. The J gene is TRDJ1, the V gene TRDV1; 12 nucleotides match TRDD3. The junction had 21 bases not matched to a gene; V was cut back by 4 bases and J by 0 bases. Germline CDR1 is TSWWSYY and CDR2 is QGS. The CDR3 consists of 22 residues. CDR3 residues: CALGVLLPKRILGDTYTDKLIF. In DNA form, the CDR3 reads TGTGCTCTTGGGGTCCTGCTTCCTAAGCGAATACTGGGGGATACCTACACCGATAAACTCATCTTT.

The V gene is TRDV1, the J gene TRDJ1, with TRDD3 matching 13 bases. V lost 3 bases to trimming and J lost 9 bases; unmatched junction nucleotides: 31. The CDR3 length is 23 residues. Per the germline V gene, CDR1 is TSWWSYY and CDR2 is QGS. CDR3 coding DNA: TGTGCTCTTGGGGACGCGTTCCTACGTCCCGTACTGGGGGATACGAGGCCCAACGGGGAACTCATCTTT. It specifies CALGDAFLRPVLGDTRPNGELIF.

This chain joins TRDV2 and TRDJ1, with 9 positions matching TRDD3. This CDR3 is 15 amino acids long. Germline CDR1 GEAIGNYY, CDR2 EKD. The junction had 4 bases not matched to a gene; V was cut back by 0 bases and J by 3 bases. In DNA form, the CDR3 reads TGTGCCTGTGACACCCACCCTGGGGGATCCGATAAACTCATCTTT. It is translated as CACDTHPGGSDKLIF.

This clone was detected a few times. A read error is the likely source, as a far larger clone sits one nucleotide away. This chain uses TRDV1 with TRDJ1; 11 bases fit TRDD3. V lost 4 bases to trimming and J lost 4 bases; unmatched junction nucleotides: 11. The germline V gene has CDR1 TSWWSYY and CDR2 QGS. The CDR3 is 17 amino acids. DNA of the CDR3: TGTGCTCTTGGGGGAATCCGTTACTGGGGGATATACGATAAACTCATCTTT. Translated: CALGGIRYWGIYDKLIF.

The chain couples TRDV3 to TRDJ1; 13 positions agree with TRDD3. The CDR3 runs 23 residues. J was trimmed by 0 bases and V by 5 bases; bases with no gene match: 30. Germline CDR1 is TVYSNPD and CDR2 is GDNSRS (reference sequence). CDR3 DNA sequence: TGTGCCGTCCACCACCAGAGGGTTTACTGGGGGATACGCGGGGGCCCTTACACCGATAAACTCATCTTT. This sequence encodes CAVHHQRVYWGIRGGPYTDKLIF.

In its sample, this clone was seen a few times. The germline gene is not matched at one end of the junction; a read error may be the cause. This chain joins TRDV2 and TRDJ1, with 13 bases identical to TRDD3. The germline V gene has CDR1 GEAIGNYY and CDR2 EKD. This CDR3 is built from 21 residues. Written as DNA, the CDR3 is TGTGCCTGTGACTCGGTGGGTACTGGGGGATACGTCCTACCGTACACCGATAAACCCATCTTT. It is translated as CACDSVGTGGYVLPYTDKPIF.

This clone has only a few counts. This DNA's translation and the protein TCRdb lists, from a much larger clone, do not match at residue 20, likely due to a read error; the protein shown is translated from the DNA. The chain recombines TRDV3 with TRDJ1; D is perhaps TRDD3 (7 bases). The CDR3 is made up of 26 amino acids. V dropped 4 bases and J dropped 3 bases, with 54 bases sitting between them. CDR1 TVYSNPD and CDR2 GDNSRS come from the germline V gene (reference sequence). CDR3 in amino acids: CASSGWNGLPQSLTGEIRWYADKLIF. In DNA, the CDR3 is TGTGCCTCCTCGGGATGGAATGGCCTTCCCCAGTCCCTTACTGGGGAAATACGCTGGTACGCCGATAAACTCATCTTT. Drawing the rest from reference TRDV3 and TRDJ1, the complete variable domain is CDKVTQSSPDQTVASGSEVVLLCTYDTVYSNPDLFWYRIRPDYSFQFVFYGDNSRSEGADFTQGRFSVKHILTQKAFHLVISPVRTEDSATYYCASSGWNGLPQSLTGEIRWYADKLIFGKGTRVTVEP.

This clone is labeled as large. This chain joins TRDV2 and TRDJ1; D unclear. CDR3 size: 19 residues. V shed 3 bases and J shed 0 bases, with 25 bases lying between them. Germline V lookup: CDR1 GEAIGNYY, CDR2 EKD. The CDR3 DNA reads TGTGCCTGTGACTCCCCGTACAATCAGGCCCTCGCGTACACCGATAAACTCATCTTT. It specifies CACDSPYNQALAYTDKLIF.

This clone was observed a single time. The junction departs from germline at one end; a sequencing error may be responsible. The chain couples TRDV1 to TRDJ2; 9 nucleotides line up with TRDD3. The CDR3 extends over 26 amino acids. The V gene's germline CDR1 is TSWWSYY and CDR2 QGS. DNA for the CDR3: TGTGCTCTTGGGGAACCCCTTCCTTTTTTAATACTAGTGCTGGCTGGGGGATCAGCTTTGACAGCACGACTCTTCTTT. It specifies CALGEPLPFLILVLAGGSALTARLFF.

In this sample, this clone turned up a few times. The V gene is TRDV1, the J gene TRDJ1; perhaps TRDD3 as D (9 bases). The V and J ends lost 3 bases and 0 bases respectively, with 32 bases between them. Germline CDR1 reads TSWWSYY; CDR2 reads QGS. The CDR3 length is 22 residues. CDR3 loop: CALGDISAFLSWGMPYTDKLIF. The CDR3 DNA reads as TGTGCTCTTGGGGATATTTCGGCCTTCCTAAGCTGGGGGATGCCGTACACCGATAAACTCATCTTT.

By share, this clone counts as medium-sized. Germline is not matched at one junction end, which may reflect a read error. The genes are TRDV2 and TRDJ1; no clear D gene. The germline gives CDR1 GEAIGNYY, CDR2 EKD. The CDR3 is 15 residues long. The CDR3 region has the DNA TGTGCCTGTGACACAGTGAACCCCCTTGCCGATAACCTCATCTTT. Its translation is CACDTVNPLADNLIF.

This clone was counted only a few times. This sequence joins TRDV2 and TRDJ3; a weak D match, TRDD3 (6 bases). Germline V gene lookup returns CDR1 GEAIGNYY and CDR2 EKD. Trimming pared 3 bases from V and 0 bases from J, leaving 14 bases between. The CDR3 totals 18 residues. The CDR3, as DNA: TGTGCCTGTGACTCAACTGGGACCACCTCCTGGGACACCCGACAGATGTTTTTC. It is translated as CACDSTGTTSWDTRQMFF.

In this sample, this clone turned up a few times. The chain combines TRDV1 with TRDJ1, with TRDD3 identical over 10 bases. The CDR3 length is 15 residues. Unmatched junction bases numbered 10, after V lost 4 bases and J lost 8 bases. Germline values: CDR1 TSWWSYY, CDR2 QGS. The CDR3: CALGGFCTGGSKLIF. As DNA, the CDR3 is TGTGCTCTTGGGGGATTTTGTACTGGGGGATCAAAACTCATCTTT.

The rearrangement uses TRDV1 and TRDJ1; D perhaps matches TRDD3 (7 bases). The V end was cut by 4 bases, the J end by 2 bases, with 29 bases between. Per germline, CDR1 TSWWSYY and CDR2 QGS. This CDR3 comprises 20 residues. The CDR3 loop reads CALGVLPLLGVLGGTDKLIF. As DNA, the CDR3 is TGTGCTCTTGGGGTCCTTCCCCTTCTAGGGGTCCTGGGGGGTACCGATAAACTCATCTTT.

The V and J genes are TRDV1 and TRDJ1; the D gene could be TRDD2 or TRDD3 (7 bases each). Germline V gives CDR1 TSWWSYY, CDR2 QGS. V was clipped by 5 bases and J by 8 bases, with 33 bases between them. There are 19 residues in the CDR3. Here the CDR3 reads CALGPSFLRPGGYPQKLIF. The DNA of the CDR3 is TGTGCTCTTGGGCCTTCCTTCCTCCGACCTGGGGGTTACCCCCAGAAACTCATCTTT.

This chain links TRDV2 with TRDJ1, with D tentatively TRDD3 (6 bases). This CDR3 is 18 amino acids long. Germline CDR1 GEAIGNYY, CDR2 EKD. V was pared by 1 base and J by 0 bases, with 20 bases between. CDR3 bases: TGTGCCTGTGACACAGGGCGGGGACTGGGAGAATACACCGATAAACTCATCTTT. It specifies CACDTGRGLGEYTDKLIF.

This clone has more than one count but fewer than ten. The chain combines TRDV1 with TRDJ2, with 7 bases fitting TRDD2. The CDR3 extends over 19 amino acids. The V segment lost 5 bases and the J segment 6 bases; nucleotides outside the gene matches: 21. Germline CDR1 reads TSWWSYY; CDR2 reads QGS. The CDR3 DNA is TGTGCTCTTGGGACCTATTTCCTACCCCTATTACTCCGGCCAGCACAACTCTTCTTT. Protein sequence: CALGTYFLPLLLRPAQLFF.

DNA for the CDR3: TGTGCCTGTGACACCGTGGGGGGAACCGATAAACTCATCTTT. Residues: CACDTVGGTDKLIF. This chain joins TRDV2 and TRDJ1, with a tentative D call TRDD3 (6 bases). The CDR3 runs 14 residues. Germline assignment: CDR1 GEAIGNYY and CDR2 EKD. V shed 0 bases and J shed 2 bases, with 9 bases lying between them.

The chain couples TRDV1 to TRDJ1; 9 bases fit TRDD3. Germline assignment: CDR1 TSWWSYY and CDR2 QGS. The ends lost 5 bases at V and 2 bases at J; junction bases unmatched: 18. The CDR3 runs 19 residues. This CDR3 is CALGTPVLYWGTLTDKLIF. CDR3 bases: TGTGCTCTTGGGACCCCGGTCCTGTACTGGGGGACCCTAACCGATAAACTCATCTTT.

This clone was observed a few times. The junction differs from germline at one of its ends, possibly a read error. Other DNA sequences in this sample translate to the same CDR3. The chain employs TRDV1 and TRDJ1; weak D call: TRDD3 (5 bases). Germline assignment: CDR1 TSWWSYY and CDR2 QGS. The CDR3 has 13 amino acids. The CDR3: CALGVVLASKLIF. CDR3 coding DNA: TGTGCCCTTGGGGTGGTCCTTGCCTCTAAACTCATCTTT.

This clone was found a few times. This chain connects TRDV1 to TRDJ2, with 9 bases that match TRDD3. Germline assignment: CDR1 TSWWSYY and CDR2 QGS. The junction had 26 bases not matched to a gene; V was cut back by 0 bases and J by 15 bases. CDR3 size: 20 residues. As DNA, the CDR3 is TGTGCTCTTGGGGAACTTTTCCTACGCTGGGGGATGCCCCCCCCCGAGACAGTCTTCTTT. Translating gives CALGELFLRWGMPPPETVFF.

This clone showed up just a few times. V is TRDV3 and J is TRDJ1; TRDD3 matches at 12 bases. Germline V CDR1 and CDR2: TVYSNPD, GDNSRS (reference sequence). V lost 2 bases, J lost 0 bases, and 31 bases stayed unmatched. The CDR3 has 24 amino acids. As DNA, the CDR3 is TGTGCCTTTGGGGTAAACGTGTCGGGATCAATCTGGGGGATACGAGGGGAGTACACCGATAAACTCATCTTT. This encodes CAFGVNVSGSIWGIRGEYTDKLIF.

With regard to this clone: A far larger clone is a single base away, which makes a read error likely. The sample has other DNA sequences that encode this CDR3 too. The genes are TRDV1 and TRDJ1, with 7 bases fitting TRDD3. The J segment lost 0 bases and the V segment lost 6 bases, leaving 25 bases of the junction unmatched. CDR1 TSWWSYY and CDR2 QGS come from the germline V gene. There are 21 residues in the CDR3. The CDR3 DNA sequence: TGTGCTCTTGGTTTATACTGGGGTATACTGTTCAAAGGATTTTACACCGATAAACTCATCTTT. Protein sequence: CALGLYWGILFKGFYTDKLIF.

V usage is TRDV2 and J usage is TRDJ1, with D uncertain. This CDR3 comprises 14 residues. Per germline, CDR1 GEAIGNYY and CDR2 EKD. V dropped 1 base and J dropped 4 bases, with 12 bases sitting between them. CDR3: CACDTLVSGDKLIF. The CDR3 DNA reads TGTGCCTGTGACACGCTGGTGTCAGGCGATAAACTCATCTTT.

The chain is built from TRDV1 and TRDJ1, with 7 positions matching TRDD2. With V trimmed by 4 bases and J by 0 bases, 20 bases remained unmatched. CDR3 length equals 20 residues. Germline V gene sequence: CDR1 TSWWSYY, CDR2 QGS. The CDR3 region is CALGVGLPLLWGEYTDKLIF. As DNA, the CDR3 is TGTGCTCTTGGGGTCGGCCTTCCTCTACTGTGGGGCGAGTACACCGATAAACTCATCTTT.

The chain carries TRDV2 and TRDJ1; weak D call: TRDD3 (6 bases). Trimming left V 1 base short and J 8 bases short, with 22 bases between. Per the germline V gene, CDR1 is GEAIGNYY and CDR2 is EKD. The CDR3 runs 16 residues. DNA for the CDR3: TGTGCCTGTGACACGGTTGATGGGCTGGGGTTGGGAAAACTCATCTTT. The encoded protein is CACDTVDGLGLGKLIF.

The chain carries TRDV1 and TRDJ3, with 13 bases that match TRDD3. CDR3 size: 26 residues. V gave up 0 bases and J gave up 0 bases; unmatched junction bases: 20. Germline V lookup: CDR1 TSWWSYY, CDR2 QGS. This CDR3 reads CALGELGGEPKLYWGIRSWDTRQMFF. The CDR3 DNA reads TGTGCTCTTGGGGAACTAGGTGGGGAACCTAAACTATACTGGGGGATACGCTCCTGGGACACCCGACAGATGTTTTTC.

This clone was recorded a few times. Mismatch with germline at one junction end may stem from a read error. In DNA, the CDR3 is TGTGCCTGTGACACCGAAGCCCCCCACTTGGGGATCCCCCCCAGCTCCTGGTACACCCGACAGATGTTTTTC. This encodes CACDTEAPHLGIPPSSWYTRQMFF. The V call is TRDV2, the J call TRDJ3, with a tentative D call TRDD3 (6 bases). Germline CDR1 reads GEAIGNYY; CDR2 reads EKD. The CDR3 runs to 24 residues.

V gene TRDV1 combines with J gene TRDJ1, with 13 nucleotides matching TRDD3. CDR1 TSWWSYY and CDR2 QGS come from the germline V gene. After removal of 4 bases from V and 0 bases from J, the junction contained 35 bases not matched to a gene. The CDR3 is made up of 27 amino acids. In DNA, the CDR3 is TGTGCTCTTGGGGTGGTATGGCTCCGCGAGATTATAGCCTCGTACTGGGGGATACGCTCGTACACCGATAAACTCATCTTT. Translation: CALGVVWLREIIASYWGIRSYTDKLIF.

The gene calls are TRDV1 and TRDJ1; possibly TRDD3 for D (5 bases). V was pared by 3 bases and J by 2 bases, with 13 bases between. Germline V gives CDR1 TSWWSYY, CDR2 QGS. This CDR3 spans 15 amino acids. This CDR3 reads CALGDLWGFTDKLIF. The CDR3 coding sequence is TGTGCTCTTGGGGATCTGTGGGGTTTTACCGATAAACTCATCTTT.